This T cell receptor beta chain was profiled in a study of CD8 T cells in Susac syndrome. The germline CDR1 and CDR2 sequences are SGHTA and FQGTGA. This CDR3 region has 15 residues. V was shortened by 5 bases and J by 1 base, with 12 bases between the two germline ends. The authors carried out high-throughput sequencing of TCR beta. They applied it to CD8+ and CD4+ T cells obtained from blood. Random hexamers primed reverse transcription of 0.5 to 1 ug RNA. TCRdb recomputed calls from the immunoSEQ multiplex PCR reads with MiXCR, one row per CDR3 protein. The sample has about 210,000 distinct CDR3 sequences, 95% seen once.

This chain links TRBV7-3 with TRBJ2-1, with a possible D match to TRBD2 (6 bases). The sequencing sample was made of CD4+ T cells from PBMCs. This clonotype was sampled from a human donor with multiple sclerosis. The DNA of the CDR3 is TGTGCCAGCAGCATCGGGGGAAAATCCTACAATGAGCAGTTCTTC. It specifies CASSIGGKSYNEQFF.